This T cell receptor (beta chain) was identified in a study of Graves' ophthalmopathy and Graves' hyperthyroidism. From RNA, the CDR3 regions of TCR beta chains were amplified and sequenced. HTBI primers were employed in first-round RT-PCR, then a second-round multiplex PCR followed. TCRdb passed the multiplex PCR reads through MiXCR, listing each CDR3 protein once. The table shows around 1.1 million distinct CDR3 sequences, with 35% to 40% occurring only once. Germline CDR1 is SEHNR and CDR2 is FQNEAQ (reference sequence). V lost 4 bases to trimming and J lost 5 bases; unmatched junction nucleotides: 8. The CDR3 runs to 14 residues.

The sequence was collected from an adult man with Graves' hyperthyroidism. The chain joins TRBV7-9 to TRBJ2-7, with TRBD2 matching over 7 bases. Sequenced: peripheral blood or thyroid tissue (not recorded which). The CDR3: CASSSTTSIHEQYF. DNA for the CDR3: TGTGCCAGCAGCTCCACGACTAGCATCCACGAGCAGTACTTC.